Listed here are 27 T cell receptor beta chains from one sample, sequenced in a study of blood T cell repertoires in COVID-19. Some clones are missing from TCRdb's copy, which holds only in-frame ones; the method was immunoSEQ multiplex PCR. The sample holds 87,000 or so clones; around 87% are singletons and the top ten take approximately 7.4%. The source material was peripheral blood. Receptors were obtained from a human donor with acute or convalescent COVID-19. The donor label of this sample is uncertain.

This chain joins TRBV6-5 and TRBJ1-6; the D gene is possibly TRBD1 (6 bases). Germline loops: CDR1 MNHEY, CDR2 SVGAGI. Trimming took off 5 bases at V and 7 bases at J, with 9 bases between the two ends. The CDR3 runs 13 residues. The CDR3 loop is CASSRGGNSPLHF. CDR3 sequence (DNA): TGTGCCAGCAGTCGGGGGGGCAATTCACCCCTCCACTTT.

The gene calls are TRBV19 and TRBJ2-2; 10 nucleotides line up with TRBD1. Germline CDR1 LNHDA, CDR2 SQIVND (reference sequence). CDR3 length equals 16 residues. Trimming cost V 6 bases and J 9 bases; bases outside gene matches: 13. The CDR3 sequence: CASRLSQDRGRRELFF. CDR3 in DNA: TGTGCCAGTAGATTAAGTCAGGACAGGGGGAGAAGGGAGCTGTTTTTT. Based on the CDR3 plus reference TRBV19 and TRBJ2-2, the full variable domain is DGGITQSPKYLFRKEGQNVTLSCEQNLNHDAMYWYRQDPGQGLRLIYYSQIVNDFQKGDIAEGYSVSREKKESFPLTVTSAQKNPTAFYLCASRLSQDRGRRELFFGEGSRLTVL.

This clone has a handful of counts. The chain joins TRBV18 to TRBJ1-1; D remains ambiguous. Germline V lookup: CDR1 KGHSH, CDR2 LQKENI. CDR3 length: 14 residues. V was pared by 4 bases and J by 0 bases, with 9 bases between. The CDR3 loop is CASSLELVNTEAFF. CDR3 DNA sequence: TGTGCCAGCTCACTCGAGCTGGTGAACACTGAAGCTTTCTTT.

The chain couples TRBV6-5 to TRBJ1-6; tentative D call: TRBD1 (6 bases). The CDR3 is 11 residues long. Trimming shortened V by 6 bases and J by 16 bases, and 13 bases separated the two germline ends. Per the germline V gene, CDR1 is MNHEY and CDR2 is SVGAGI. This chain's CDR3 is CASRLEGHLHF. CDR3 in DNA: TGTGCCAGCAGGCTTGAGGGACATCTCCACTTT.

This rearrangement joins TRBV4-2 to TRBJ1-3; no clear D gene. Trimming removed 3 bases at V and 0 bases at J, with 15 bases between. Germline V gene lookup returns CDR1 LGHNA and CDR2 YNFKEQ. The CDR3 spans 17 residues. CDR3 loop: CASSHELRRASGNTIYF. The CDR3 DNA is TGTGCCAGCAGCCACGAACTTCGGAGGGCCTCTGGAAACACCATATATTTT.

V gene TRBV6-5 combines with J gene TRBJ2-3; 14 bases line up with TRBD2. The CDR3 is 16 amino acids. The V gene's germline CDR1 is MNHEY and CDR2 SVGAGI. V gave up 2 bases and J gave up 3 bases; unmatched junction bases: 1. The CDR3 region is CASSYGTSGGTDTQYF. The CDR3 nucleotides read TGTGCCAGCAGTTACGGGACTAGCGGGGGAACAGATACGCAGTATTTT.

This chain joins TRBV5-5 and TRBJ2-2, with D uncertain. Trimming removed 0 bases at V and 6 bases at J, with 9 bases between. CDR1 is SGHKS and CDR2 is YYEKEE in the germline V gene (reference sequence). This CDR3 comprises 14 residues. The CDR3 DNA reads TGTGCCAGCAGCTTGGATCTGTTAGCCGGGGAGCTGTTTTTT. This gives the protein CASSLDLLAGELFF.

This chain links TRBV27 with TRBJ2-7; weak D call: TRBD1 (5 bases). V was clipped by 5 bases and J by 9 bases, with 20 bases between them. This CDR3 region has 14 residues. Germline CDR1 MNHEY, CDR2 SMNVEV (reference sequence). The CDR3 sequence is CASSLTPSFRGQYF. In DNA form, the CDR3 reads TGTGCCAGCAGTCTTACGCCCTCTTTTAGGGGGCAGTACTTC.

Only a few counts were recorded for this clone. The chain uses TRBV6-6 and TRBJ1-2; 7 nucleotides align to TRBD1. V gave up 4 bases and J gave up 3 bases; unmatched junction bases: 2. CDR1 is MNHNY, CDR2 SVGAGI, per germline (reference sequence). The CDR3 covers 13 residues. CDR3 DNA sequence: TGTGCCAGCAGTTCCGGGACAGACTATGGCTACACCTTC. Translated: CASSSGTDYGYTF.

The chain links TRBV10-3 to TRBJ2-5, with TRBD2 identical over 9 bases. CDR3 size: 14 residues. V shed 10 bases, J shed 5 bases, and the junction held 11 bases outside the gene matches. Per the germline V gene, CDR1 is ENHRY and CDR2 is SYGVKD. CDR3 loop: CANAPGTSSETQYF. Written as DNA, the CDR3 is TGTGCCAACGCCCCCGGGACTAGCAGTGAGACCCAGTACTTC.

J is TRBJ2-5 and V is TRBV19; 13 bases align to TRBD2. Germline values: CDR1 LNHDA, CDR2 SQIVND (reference sequence). Trimming took 5 bases from V and 4 from J; bases not matched to a gene: 7. The CDR3 consists of 16 residues. CDR3 sequence: CASSLGLAGRGETQYF. The CDR3 DNA reads TGTGCCAGTAGTTTGGGACTAGCGGGGAGAGGAGAGACCCAGTACTTC.

The J gene is TRBJ1-3, the V gene TRBV30; 7 bases map to TRBD1. The germline gives CDR1 GTSNPN, CDR2 SVGIG (reference sequence). The junction had 8 bases not matched to a gene; V was cut back by 5 bases and J by 4 bases. The CDR3 covers 14 residues. CDR3 in amino acids: CAWDRGRGGNTIYF. For the CDR3, the DNA is TGTGCCTGGGATAGGGGGCGCGGGGGAAACACCATATATTTT.

This rearrangement joins TRBV2 to TRBJ2-1, with 9 nucleotides matching TRBD1. Trimming took 4 bases from V and 7 from J; bases not matched to a gene: 8. This CDR3 spans 15 amino acids. Germline V gene data show CDR1 as SNHLY and CDR2 as FYNNEI. The CDR3 loop is CASSAQDRGSNEQFF. CDR3 in DNA: TGTGCCAGCAGTGCACAGGACAGGGGATCGAATGAGCAGTTCTTC.

The rearrangement links TRBV7-9 to TRBJ2-1; 8 positions match TRBD2. V trimming: 4 bases; J trimming: 5 bases; junction bases outside the gene matches: 7. In germline, CDR1 is SEHNR, CDR2 FQNEAQ (reference sequence). The CDR3 runs 15 residues. CDR3 in amino acids: CASSSTGTRNNEQFF. As DNA, the CDR3 is TGTGCCAGCAGCTCTACCGGGACTAGAAACAATGAGCAGTTCTTC.

The chain links TRBV2 to TRBJ1-5; a weak D match, TRBD1 (6 bases). The CDR3 is made up of 12 amino acids. Trimming took 6 bases from V and 5 from J, leaving 8 bases between them. Germline V gene lookup returns CDR1 SNHLY and CDR2 FYNNEI. CDR3 sequence reads: CASRAGDQPQHF. The CDR3 DNA sequence: TGTGCCAGCAGGGCAGGGGATCAGCCCCAGCATTTT.

V and J are TRBV18 and TRBJ1-2; 7 bases are a match to TRBD1. This CDR3 contains 17 residues. Germline CDR1 KGHSH, CDR2 LQKENI. V shed 3 bases, J shed 0 bases, and the junction held 10 bases outside the gene matches. The CDR3 nucleotides are TGTGCCAGCTCACCCCGACGGGAACAGGGGTCTAACTATGGCTACACCTTC. It encodes CASSPRREQGSNYGYTF.

This clone was seen a few times. This chain uses TRBV6-5 with TRBJ1-2; D is possibly TRBD1 (6 bases). Germline V gene sequence: CDR1 MNHEY, CDR2 SVGAGI. Trimming stripped 10 bases from V and 2 bases from J, with 20 bases between. This CDR3 is built from 15 residues. The CDR3 reads CATGEGGRKNYGYTF. Written as DNA, the CDR3 is TGTGCCACCGGGGAGGGGGGGCGCAAAAACTATGGCTACACCTTC.

This clone was picked up one time. The genes are TRBV5-6 and TRBJ2-1; D perhaps matches TRBD2 (5 bases). Trimming left V 4 bases short and J 1 base short, with 18 bases between. The germline gives CDR1 SGHDT, CDR2 YYEEEE. The CDR3 spans 17 residues. The CDR3 nucleotides are TGTGCCAGCAGCCCCAATCCTAGCCATCCTTCCTACAATGAGCAGTTCTTC. Protein: CASSPNPSHPSYNEQFF. The variable domain in full, completed from reference TRBV5-6 and TRBJ2-1, reads DAGVTQSPTHLIKTRGQQVTLRCSPKSGHDTVSWYQQALGQGPQFIFQYYEEEERQRGNFPDRFSGHQFPNYSSELNVNALLLGDSALYLCASSPNPSHPSYNEQFFGPGTRLTVL.

The rearrangement uses TRBV5-1 and TRBJ2-1; tentative D call: TRBD2 (6 bases). V was pared by 1 base and J by 9 bases, with 17 bases between. The CDR3 runs to 15 residues. CDR1 and CDR2 from the germline V gene are SGHRS and YFSETQ. The CDR3 region has the DNA TGCGCCAGCAGCTTGAGCCAGTTCCTGCGGGGTGAGCAGTTCTTC. Translating gives CASSLSQFLRGEQFF. Complete variable domain (other parts from reference TRBV5-1 and TRBJ2-1): KAGVTQTPRYLIKTRGQQVTLSCSPISGHRSVSWYQQTPGQGLQFLFEYFSETQRNKGNFPGRFSGRQFSNSRSEMNVSTLELGDSALYLCASSLSQFLRGEQFFGPGTRLTVL.

CDR3 DNA sequence: TGTGCCTGGACATCGAAGGGACATAACACAGATACGCAGTATTTT. Amino acids: CAWTSKGHNTDTQYF. The V gene is TRBV30, the J gene TRBJ2-3; the D gene is possibly TRBD1 (6 bases). Trimming removed 4 bases at V and 2 bases at J, with 16 bases between. Germline V CDR1 and CDR2: GTSNPN, SVGIG (reference sequence). This CDR3 has 15 amino acids.

This clone was counted a few times. This chain joins TRBV7-3 and TRBJ1-2; D is unclear. V lost 5 bases to trimming and J lost 8 bases, with 15 bases between them. The CDR3 runs to 13 residues. Germline lookup yields CDR1 SGHTA and CDR2 FQGTGA. The CDR3 loop is CASSLYPGEGYTF. The DNA for the CDR3 is TGTGCCAGCAGCCTATATCCCGGGGAAGGCTACACCTTC.

The V call is TRBV12-3 or TRBV12-4, the J call TRBJ2-7; tentatively, D is TRBD1 (6 bases). V lost 5 bases and J 3 bases, leaving 11 bases between the germline ends. The CDR3 runs 13 residues. CDR3 in DNA: TGTGCCAGCAGTACAGGGTCACTCTACGAGCAGTACTTC. Its protein is CASSTGSLYEQYF.

This clone was seen only once. The chain joins TRBV19 to TRBJ1-4; 7 bases line up with TRBD1. Germline CDR1 reads LNHDA; CDR2 reads SQIVND (reference sequence). The V gene end was trimmed by 3 bases and the J gene end by 3 bases; junction bases not matched to a gene: 4. The length of the CDR3 is 15 residues. The CDR3 region is CASSIDRASNEKLFF. CDR3 bases: TGTGCCAGTAGTATCGACAGGGCCTCTAATGAAAAACTGTTTTTT.

V and J are TRBV5-4 and TRBJ2-7; D gene ambiguous. Germline V gene lookup returns CDR1 SGHNT and CDR2 YYREEE (reference sequence). This CDR3 comprises 13 residues. V lost 0 bases, J lost 2 bases, and 6 bases lay in between. This chain's CDR3 is CASSLVGTYEQYF. In DNA form, the CDR3 reads TGTGCCAGCAGCTTGGTGGGCACCTACGAGCAGTACTTC.

The chain links TRBV4-3 to TRBJ2-7; D gene ambiguous. The CDR3 contains 13 residues. Germline CDR1 is LGHNA and CDR2 is YSLEER. The V and J ends lost 2 bases and 0 bases respectively, with 5 bases between them. The CDR3 region is CASSQRVSYEQYF. Written as DNA, the CDR3 is TGCGCCAGCAGCCAACGGGTCTCCTACGAGCAGTACTTC.

This sequence joins TRBV9 and TRBJ2-1, with a tentative D call TRBD2 (5 bases). V was clipped by 3 bases and J by 0 bases, with 7 bases between them. CDR1 is SGDLS and CDR2 is YYNGEE in the germline V gene. The CDR3 loop spans 14 amino acids. In nucleotides, the CDR3 is TGTGCCAGCAGCGCTGCGGGCTCCTACAATGAGCAGTTCTTC. Encoded protein: CASSAAGSYNEQFF.

V is TRBV4-2 and J is TRBJ2-5; 11 bases agree with TRBD2. This CDR3 region has 15 residues. Unmatched junction bases numbered 6, after V lost 3 bases and J lost 6 bases. CDR1 LGHNA and CDR2 YNFKEQ come from the germline V gene. CDR3 sequence (DNA): TGTGCCAGCAGCCAGGGTAGCGGGGGGGCGCAGACCCAGTACTTC. It yields the protein CASSQGSGGAQTQYF.